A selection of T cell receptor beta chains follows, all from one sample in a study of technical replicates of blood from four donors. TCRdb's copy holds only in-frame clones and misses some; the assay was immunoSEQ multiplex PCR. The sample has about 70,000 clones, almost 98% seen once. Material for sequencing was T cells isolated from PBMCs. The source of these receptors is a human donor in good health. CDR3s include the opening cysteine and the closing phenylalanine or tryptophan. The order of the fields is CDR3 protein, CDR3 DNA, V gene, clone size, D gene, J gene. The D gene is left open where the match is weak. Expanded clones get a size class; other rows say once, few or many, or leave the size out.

CDR3: CASSFGQGYGYTF
DNA: TGCGCCAGCAGCTTCGGACAGGGGTATGGCTACACCTTC
V: TRBV5-1
size: NA
D: TRBD1
J: TRBJ1-2

CDR3: CASSPLTATNEKLFF
DNA: TGCGCCAGCAGCCCCTTAACAGCAACTAATGAAAAACTGTTTTTT
V: TRBV5-1
size: NA
D: NA
J: TRBJ1-4

CDR3: CASSTKTGSKQYF
DNA: TGTGCCAGCAGTACAAAGACAGGGTCGAAGCAGTACTTC
V: TRBV27
size: NA
D: TRBD1
J: TRBJ2-7

CDR3: CAWSTVNTEAFF
DNA: TGTGCCTGGAGTACAGTGAACACTGAAGCTTTCTTT
V: TRBV30
size: once
D: NA
J: TRBJ1-1

CDR3: CAISDALADNYNEQFF
DNA: TGTGCCATCAGTGATGCACTAGCGGACAATTACAATGAGCAGTTCTTC
V: TRBV10-3
size: NA
D: TRBD2
J: TRBJ2-1

CDR3: CASSLAGGLAGTYEQYF
DNA: TGTGCCAGCAGCCTAGCAGGGGGACTAGCGGGGACCTACGAGCAGTACTTC
V: TRBV7-9
size: once
D: TRBD2
J: TRBJ2-7

CDR3: CASSLSAGEGETQYF
DNA: TGTGCCAGCAGCTTGTCAGCGGGAGAAGGAGAGACCCAGTACTTC
V: TRBV5-4
size: NA
D: TRBD2
J: TRBJ2-5

CDR3: CASSSGTGVSTEAFF
DNA: TGCGCCAGCAGCTCGGGGACAGGGGTATCGACTGAAGCTTTCTTT
V: TRBV5-1
size: NA
D: TRBD1
J: TRBJ1-1

CDR3: CASSEGRSSYEQYF
DNA: TGTGCCAGCAGTGAGGGGAGAAGCTCCTACGAGCAGTACTTC
V: TRBV2
size: once
D: NA
J: TRBJ2-7

CDR3: CASSSGEEQYF
DNA: TGTGCCAGCAGTTCTGGGGAGGAGCAGTACTTC
V: TRBV6-6
size: once
D: NA
J: TRBJ2-7

CDR3: CASRYLQGTPGNTEAFF
DNA: TGTGCCAGTAGATACCTACAGGGGACGCCCGGGAACACTGAAGCTTTCTTT
V: TRBV19
size: NA
D: TRBD1
J: TRBJ1-1

CDR3: CASSGTVNQPQHF
DNA: TGTGCCAGCAGCGGGACAGTCAATCAGCCCCAGCATTTT
V: TRBV6-5
size: NA
D: TRBD1
J: TRBJ1-5

CDR3: CASSHLHEQYF
DNA: TGTGCCAGCAGCCACCTACACGAGCAGTACTTC
V: TRBV6-5
size: once
D: NA
J: TRBJ2-7

CDR3: CASSQGQKGNTIYF
DNA: TGCGCCAGCAGCCAGGGACAAAAGGGAAACACCATATATTTT
V: TRBV5-1
size: NA
D: NA
J: TRBJ1-3

CDR3: CAISPGLGGELFF
DNA: TGTGCCATCTCCCCCGGGTTGGGCGGGGAGCTGTTTTTT
V: TRBV10-3
size: NA
D: NA
J: TRBJ2-2

CDR3: CAWSRGRDRGLGEQYF
DNA: TGTGCCTGGAGTCGAGGCCGGGACAGGGGGCTAGGTGAGCAGTACTTC
V: TRBV30
size: once
D: TRBD1
J: TRBJ2-7

CDR3: CASSSGTWYEQYF
DNA: TGTGCCAGCAGTAGTGGGACTTGGTACGAGCAGTACTTC
V: TRBV27
size: NA
D: NA
J: TRBJ2-7

CDR3: CSATGTRETQYF
DNA: TGCAGCGCAACCGGGACAAGAGAGACCCAGTACTTC
V: TRBV29-1
size: NA
D: NA
J: TRBJ2-5

CDR3: CSVEGQFGYEQYF
DNA: TGCAGCGTTGAAGGACAGTTCGGGTACGAGCAGTACTTC
V: TRBV29-1
size: NA
D: NA
J: TRBJ2-7

CDR3: CATGSALHTEAFF
DNA: TGCGCCACCGGGTCGGCATTGCACACTGAAGCTTTCTTT
V: TRBV10-1
size: NA
D: NA
J: TRBJ1-1

CDR3: CASPPPTGAKGNQPQHF
DNA: TGTGCCAGCCCCCCCCCGACAGGGGCCAAAGGCAATCAGCCCCAGCATTTT
V: TRBV7-9
size: NA
D: TRBD1
J: TRBJ1-5

CDR3: CASSEEAPPGGDEQYF
DNA: TGTGCCAGCAGTGAAGAGGCCCCGCCTGGAGGGGACGAGCAGTACTTC
V: TRBV6-1
size: NA
D: NA
J: TRBJ2-7

CDR3: CASSFGLAGGLSLETQYF
DNA: TGTGCCAGCAGCTTCGGACTAGCGGGAGGGTTAAGTCTGGAGACCCAGTACTTC
V: TRBV5-8
size: NA
D: TRBD2
J: TRBJ2-5

CDR3: CASGLGTSGDEQYF
DNA: TGTGCTAGTGGTTTGGGGACTAGCGGCGACGAGCAGTACTTC
V: TRBV12-5
size: NA
D: TRBD2
J: TRBJ2-7

CDR3: CASSEAWGKGAEETQYF
DNA: TGTGCCAGCAGTGAAGCGTGGGGGAAGGGGGCTGAGGAGACCCAGTACTTC
V: TRBV6-1
size: NA
D: TRBD1
J: TRBJ2-5

CDR3: CASSLDLAGHYEQYF
DNA: TGTGCCAGCAGCTTAGATCTGGCGGGGCACTACGAGCAGTACTTC
V: TRBV11-3
size: NA
D: NA
J: TRBJ2-7

CDR3: CASSLEKWGEGPFGADTQYF
DNA: TGTGCCAGCAGCTTAGAAAAGTGGGGGGAGGGCCCCTTTGGGGCAGATACGCAGTATTTT
V: TRBV11-3
size: NA
D: TRBD2
J: TRBJ2-3

CDR3: CASSAGLAGVSYEQYF
DNA: TGTGCCAGCAGCGCGGGACTAGCGGGGGTTAGCTACGAGCAGTACTTC
V: TRBV9
size: NA
D: TRBD2
J: TRBJ2-7

CDR3: CAWSPGARQETQYF
DNA: TGTGCCTGGAGTCCAGGGGCCCGACAAGAGACCCAGTACTTC
V: TRBV30
size: NA
D: NA
J: TRBJ2-5

CDR3: CASSIGRYTQGETQYF
DNA: TGTGCCAGTAGTATTGGGAGATACACACAGGGTGAGACCCAGTACTTC
V: TRBV19
size: NA
D: NA
J: TRBJ2-5

CDR3: CASSSPGQGYYNEQFF
DNA: TGTGCCAGCAGTTCCCCGGGACAGGGGTACTACAATGAGCAGTTCTTC
V: TRBV6-5
size: NA
D: TRBD1
J: TRBJ2-1

CDR3: CASSLSSHTGVDTGELFF
DNA: TGTGCCAGCAGTTTATCTAGTCACACGGGAGTTGACACCGGGGAGCTGTTTTTT
V: TRBV27
size: once
D: NA
J: TRBJ2-2

CDR3: CAIHAGQGAKEQYF
DNA: TGTGCCATTCACGCGGGACAGGGGGCGAAAGAGCAGTACTTC
V: TRBV10-3
size: NA
D: TRBD1
J: TRBJ2-7

CDR3: CASSVAGAETQYF
DNA: TGTGCCAGCAGCGTAGCGGGTGCGGAGACCCAGTACTTC
V: TRBV9
size: once
D: NA
J: TRBJ2-5

CDR3: CSVVSGGEDTQYF
DNA: TGCAGCGTTGTTAGCGGGGGAGAAGATACGCAGTATTTT
V: TRBV29-1
size: NA
D: TRBD2
J: TRBJ2-3

CDR3: CASSPGQGSAEAFF
DNA: TGCGCCAGCAGCCCGGGACAGGGTAGCGCTGAAGCTTTCTTT
V: TRBV5-1
size: NA
D: TRBD1
J: TRBJ1-1

CDR3: CASSPKDGGNQPQHF
DNA: TGTGCCAGCTCACCTAAGGACGGGGGCAATCAGCCCCAGCATTTT
V: TRBV18
size: NA
D: NA
J: TRBJ1-5

CDR3: CASSTPGQRRNTEAFF
DNA: TGTGCCAGCAGCACACCGGGACAGAGAAGAAACACTGAAGCTTTCTTT
V: TRBV11-2
size: NA
D: TRBD1
J: TRBJ1-1

CDR3: CASGTGGLAEAFF
DNA: TGTGCCAGCGGGACAGGGGGTTTAGCTGAAGCTTTCTTT
V: TRBV25-1
size: NA
D: TRBD1
J: TRBJ1-1

CDR3: CASSVAGELNNEQFF
DNA: TGTGCCAGCAGCGTAGCGGGGGAGTTAAACAATGAGCAGTTCTTC
V: TRBV9
size: NA
D: NA
J: TRBJ2-1

CDR3: CASRRGREQYF
DNA: TGTGCCAGCAGAAGGGGCCGCGAGCAGTACTTC
V: TRBV6-5
size: NA
D: NA
J: TRBJ2-7